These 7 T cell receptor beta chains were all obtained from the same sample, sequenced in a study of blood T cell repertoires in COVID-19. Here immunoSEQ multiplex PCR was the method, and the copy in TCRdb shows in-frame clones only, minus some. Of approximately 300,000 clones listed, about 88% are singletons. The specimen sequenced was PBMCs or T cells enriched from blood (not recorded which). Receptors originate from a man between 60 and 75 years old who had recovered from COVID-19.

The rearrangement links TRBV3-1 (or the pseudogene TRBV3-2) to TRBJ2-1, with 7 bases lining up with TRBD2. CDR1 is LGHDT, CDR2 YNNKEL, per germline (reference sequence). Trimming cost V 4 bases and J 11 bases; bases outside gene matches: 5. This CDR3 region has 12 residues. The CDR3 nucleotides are TGTGCCAGCAGCCGAGACGGGACTAAGCAGTTCTTC. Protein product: CASSRDGTKQFF.

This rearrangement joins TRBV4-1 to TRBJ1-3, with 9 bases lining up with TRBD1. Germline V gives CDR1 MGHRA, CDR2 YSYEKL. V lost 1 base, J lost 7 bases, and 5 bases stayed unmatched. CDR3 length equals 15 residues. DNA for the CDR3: TGCGCCAGCAGCCAAGCCGGGACAGGGCGGAACACCATATATTTT. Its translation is CASSQAGTGRNTIYF.

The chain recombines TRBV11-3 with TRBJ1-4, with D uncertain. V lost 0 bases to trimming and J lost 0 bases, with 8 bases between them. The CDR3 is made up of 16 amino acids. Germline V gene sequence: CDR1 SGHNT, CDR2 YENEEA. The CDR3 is CASSLDLVATNEKLFF. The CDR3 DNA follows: TGTGCCAGCAGCTTAGATCTTGTCGCAACTAATGAAAAACTGTTTTTT. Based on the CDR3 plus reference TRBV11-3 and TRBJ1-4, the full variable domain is EAGVVQSPRYKIIEKKQPVAFWCNPISGHNTLYWYLQNLGQGPELLIRYENEEAVDDSQLPKDRFSAERLKGVDSTLKIQPAELGDSAVYLCASSLDLVATNEKLFFGSGTQLSVL.

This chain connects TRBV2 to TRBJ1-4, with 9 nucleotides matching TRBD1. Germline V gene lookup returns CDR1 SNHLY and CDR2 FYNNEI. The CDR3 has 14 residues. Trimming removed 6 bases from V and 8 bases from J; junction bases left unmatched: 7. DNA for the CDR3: TGTGCCAGCAGAAGGACAGGGGTGGGCGAAAAACTGTTTTTT. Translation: CASRRTGVGEKLFF. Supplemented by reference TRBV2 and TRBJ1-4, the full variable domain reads EPEVTQTPSHQVTQMGQEVILRCVPISNHLYFYWYRQILGQKVEFLVSFYNNEISEKSEIFDDQFSVERPDGSNFTLKIRSTKLEDSAMYFCASRRTGVGEKLFFGSGTQLSVL.

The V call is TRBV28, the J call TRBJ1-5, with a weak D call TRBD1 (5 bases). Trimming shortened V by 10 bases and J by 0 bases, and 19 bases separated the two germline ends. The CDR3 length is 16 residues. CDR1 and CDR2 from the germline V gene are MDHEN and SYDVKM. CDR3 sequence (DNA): TGTGCCACGGGACTTTCGGCAATCAATAGCAATCAGCCCCAGCATTTT. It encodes CATGLSAINSNQPQHF.

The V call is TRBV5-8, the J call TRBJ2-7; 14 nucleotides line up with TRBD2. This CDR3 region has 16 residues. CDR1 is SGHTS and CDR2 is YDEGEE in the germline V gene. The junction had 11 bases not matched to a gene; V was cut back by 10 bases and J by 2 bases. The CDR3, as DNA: TGTGCCGGGAGACTAGCGGGAGGGCACGCGGCCTACGAGCAGTACTTC. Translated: CAGRLAGGHAAYEQYF.

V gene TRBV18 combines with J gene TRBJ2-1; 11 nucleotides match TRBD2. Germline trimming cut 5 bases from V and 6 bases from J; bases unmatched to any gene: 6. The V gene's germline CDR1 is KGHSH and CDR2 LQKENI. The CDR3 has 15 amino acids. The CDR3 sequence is CASSTGTSGSNEQFF. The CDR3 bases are TGTGCCAGCTCAACCGGGACTAGCGGATCCAATGAGCAGTTCTTC.